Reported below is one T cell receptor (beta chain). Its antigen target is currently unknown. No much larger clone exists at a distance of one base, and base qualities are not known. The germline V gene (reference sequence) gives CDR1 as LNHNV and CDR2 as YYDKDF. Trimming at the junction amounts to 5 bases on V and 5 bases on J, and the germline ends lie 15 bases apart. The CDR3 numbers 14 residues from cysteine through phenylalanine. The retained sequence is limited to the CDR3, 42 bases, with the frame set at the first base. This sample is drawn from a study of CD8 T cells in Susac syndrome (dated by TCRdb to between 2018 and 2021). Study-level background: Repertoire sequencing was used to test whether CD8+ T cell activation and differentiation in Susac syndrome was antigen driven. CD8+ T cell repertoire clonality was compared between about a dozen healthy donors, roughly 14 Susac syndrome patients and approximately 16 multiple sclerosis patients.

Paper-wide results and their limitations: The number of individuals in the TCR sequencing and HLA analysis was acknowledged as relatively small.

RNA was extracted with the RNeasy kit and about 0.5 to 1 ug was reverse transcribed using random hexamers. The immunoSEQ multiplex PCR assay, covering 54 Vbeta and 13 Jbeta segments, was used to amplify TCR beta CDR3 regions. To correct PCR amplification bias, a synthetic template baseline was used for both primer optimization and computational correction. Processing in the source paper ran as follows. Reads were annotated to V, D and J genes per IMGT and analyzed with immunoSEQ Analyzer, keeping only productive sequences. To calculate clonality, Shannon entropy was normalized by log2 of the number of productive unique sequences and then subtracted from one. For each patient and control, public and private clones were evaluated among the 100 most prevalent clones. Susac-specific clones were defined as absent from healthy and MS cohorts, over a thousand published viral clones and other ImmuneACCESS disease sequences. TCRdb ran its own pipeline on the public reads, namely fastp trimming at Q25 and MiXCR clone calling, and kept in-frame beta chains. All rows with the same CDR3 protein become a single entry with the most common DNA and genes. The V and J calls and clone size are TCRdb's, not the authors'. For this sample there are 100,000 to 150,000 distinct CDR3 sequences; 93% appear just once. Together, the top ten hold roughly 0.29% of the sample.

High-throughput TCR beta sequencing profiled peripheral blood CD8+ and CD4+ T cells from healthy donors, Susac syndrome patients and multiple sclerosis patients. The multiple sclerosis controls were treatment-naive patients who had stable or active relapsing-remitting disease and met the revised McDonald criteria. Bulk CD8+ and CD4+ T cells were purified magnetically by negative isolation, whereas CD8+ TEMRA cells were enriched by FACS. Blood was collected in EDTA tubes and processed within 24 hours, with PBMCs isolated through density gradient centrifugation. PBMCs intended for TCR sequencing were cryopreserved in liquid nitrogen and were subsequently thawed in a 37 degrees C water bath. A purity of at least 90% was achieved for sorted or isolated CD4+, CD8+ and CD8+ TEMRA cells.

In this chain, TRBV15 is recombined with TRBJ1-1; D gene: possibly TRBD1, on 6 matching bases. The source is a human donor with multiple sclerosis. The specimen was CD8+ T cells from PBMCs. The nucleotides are TGTGCCACCAGCGACCAACAGGGCTGGACTGAAGCTTTCTTT. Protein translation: CATSDQQGWTEAFF.